The present entry profiles one T cell receptor beta chain with its context. The data stem from a study of blood T cell repertoires in COVID-19. The overall study: Samples of COVID-19 (acute and convalescent) were obtained from the United States, Italy and Spain.

Authors' methods: Researchers report that nucleated cell counts were estimated from reference gene primer amplification. The protocol was immunoSEQ multiplex PCR, while the TCRdb copy is restricted to in-frame clones and leaves out a portion. That table gives V, J and clone size, and the DNA gave D and trimming. The sample has about 68,000 clones; 91% are singletons. The CDR3 totals 14 residues. Germline V gene lookup returns CDR1 MDHEN and CDR2 SYDVKM. Trimming removed 2 bases from V and 3 bases from J, with 10 bases in between. A Seattle source enrolled patients during active infection and followed them longitudinally.

The sample taken for sequencing was peripheral blood. The receptor's source is a man aged 40-55 years with COVID-19, enrolled during active disease. This chain connects TRBV28 to TRBJ2-5; no definite D call. The CDR3 spells CASSLGTVKETQYF. The CDR3 nucleotides are TGTGCCAGCAGTTTAGGCACAGTCAAAGAGACCCAGTACTTC.